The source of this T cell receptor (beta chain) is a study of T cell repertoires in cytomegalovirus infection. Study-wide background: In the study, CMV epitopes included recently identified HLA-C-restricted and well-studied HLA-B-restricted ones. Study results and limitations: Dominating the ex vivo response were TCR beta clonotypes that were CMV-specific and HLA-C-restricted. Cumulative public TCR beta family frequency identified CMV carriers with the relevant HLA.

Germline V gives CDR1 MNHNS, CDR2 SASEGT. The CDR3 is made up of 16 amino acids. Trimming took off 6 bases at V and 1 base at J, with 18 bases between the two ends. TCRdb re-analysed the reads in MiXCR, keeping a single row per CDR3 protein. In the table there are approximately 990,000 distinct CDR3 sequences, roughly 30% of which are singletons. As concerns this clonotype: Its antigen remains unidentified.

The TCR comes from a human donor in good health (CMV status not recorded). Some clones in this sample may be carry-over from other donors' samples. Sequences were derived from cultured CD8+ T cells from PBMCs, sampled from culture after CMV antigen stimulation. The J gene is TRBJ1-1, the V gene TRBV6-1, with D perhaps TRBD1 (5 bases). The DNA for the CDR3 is TGTGCCAGCAGGGAACGTCGCGCCGACAGGAACACTGAAGCTTTCTTT. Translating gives CASRERRADRNTEAFF.